This T cell receptor (beta chain) was sequenced in a study of cytomegalovirus exposure and HLA in healthy donors. The trim removed 5 bases at V and 11 bases at J, leaving 3 bases unmatched. This CDR3 contains 12 residues. Germline assignment: CDR1 SEHNR and CDR2 FQNEAQ (reference sequence). Researchers ran the PCR with 60 Vbeta and 13 Jbeta primers. Clones were read by immunoSEQ multiplex PCR, and TCRdb kept only the in-frame ones, dropping some. The sample includes roughly 130,000 clones, around 81% of them seen just once. This clone appeared a few times. The chain recombines TRBV7-9 with TRBJ1-6; TRBD1 aligns across 7 bases. Sequencing was carried out using PBMCs. The receptor's source is a man between 18 and 29 years old in good health and CMV-seronegative. Here the CDR3 reads CASSPDRAPLHF. DNA for the CDR3: TGTGCCAGCAGCCCTGACAGGGCACCCCTCCACTTT. The variable domain in full, with the rest retrieved from reference TRBV7-9 and TRBJ1-6, is DTGVSQNPRHKITKRGQNVTFRCDPISEHNRLYWYRQTLGQGPEFLTYFQNEAQLEKSRLLSDRFSAERPKGSFSTLEIQRTEQGDSAMYLCASSPDRAPLHFGNGTRLTVT.